This T cell receptor beta chain is drawn from a study of shared clonotypes between healthy human individuals. Data came from immunoSEQ multiplex PCR; TCRdb stores just in-frame clones and leaves some out. The data contain hundreds of thousands of clones, roughly 73% of them singletons. The clonotype comes from a woman in her thirties in good health. Sequencing was performed on memory CD4+ T cells sorted from blood. Specified subset: CD45RA-negative fraction.

CDR3 region: CASSLPPPGGEQYF. CDR3 bases: TGTGCCAGCAGTTTACCTCCCCCAGGGGGCGAGCAGTACTTC. The V gene is TRBV28, the J gene TRBJ2-7; 7 bases align to TRBD1. The CDR3 totals 14 residues. J lost 6 bases, V lost 2 bases, and 7 bases had no gene match. Germline CDR1 is MDHEN and CDR2 is SYDVKM.